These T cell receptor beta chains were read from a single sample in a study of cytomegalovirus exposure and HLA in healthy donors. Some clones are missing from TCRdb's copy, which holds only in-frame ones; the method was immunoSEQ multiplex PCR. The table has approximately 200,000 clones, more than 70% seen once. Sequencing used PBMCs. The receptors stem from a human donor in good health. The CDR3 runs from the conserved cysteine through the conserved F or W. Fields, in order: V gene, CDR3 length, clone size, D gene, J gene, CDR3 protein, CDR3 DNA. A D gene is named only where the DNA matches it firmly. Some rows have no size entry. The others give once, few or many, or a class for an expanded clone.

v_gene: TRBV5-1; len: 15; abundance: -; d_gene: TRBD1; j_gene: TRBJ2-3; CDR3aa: CASSDGTGGTDTQYF; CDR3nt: TGCGCCAGCAGCGATGGGACAGGGGGCACAGATACGCAGTATTTT
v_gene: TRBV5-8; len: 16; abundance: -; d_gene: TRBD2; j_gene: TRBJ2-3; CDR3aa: CASSLETGLAADTQYF; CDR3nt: TGTGCCAGCAGCCTGGAGACCGGACTAGCCGCAGATACGCAGTATTTT
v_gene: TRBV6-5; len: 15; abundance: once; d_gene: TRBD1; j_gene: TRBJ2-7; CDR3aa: CASSSTGTGEPEQYF; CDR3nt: TGTGCCAGCAGTAGTACCGGGACAGGGGAACCCGAGCAGTACTTC
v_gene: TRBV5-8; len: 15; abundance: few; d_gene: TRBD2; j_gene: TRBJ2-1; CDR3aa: CASSLGGRAYNEQFF; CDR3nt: TGTGCCAGCAGCTTGGGCGGGAGGGCCTACAATGAGCAGTTCTTC
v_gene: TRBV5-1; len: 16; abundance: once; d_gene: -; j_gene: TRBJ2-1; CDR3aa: CASSWMTGSSYNEQFF; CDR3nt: TGCGCCAGCAGCTGGATGACAGGCAGCTCCTACAATGAGCAGTTCTTC
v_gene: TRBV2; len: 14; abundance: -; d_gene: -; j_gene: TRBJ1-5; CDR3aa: CASSALEGNQPQHF; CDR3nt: TGTGCCAGCAGTGCTTTGGAGGGCAATCAGCCCCAGCATTTT
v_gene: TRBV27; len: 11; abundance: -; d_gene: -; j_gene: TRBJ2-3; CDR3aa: CASSWGDTQYF; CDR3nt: TGTGCCAGCAGTTGGGGCGATACGCAGTATTTT
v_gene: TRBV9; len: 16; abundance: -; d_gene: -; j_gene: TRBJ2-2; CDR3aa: CASSVQGLVNTGELFF; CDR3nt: TGTGCCAGCAGCGTACAGGGTTTAGTTAACACCGGGGAGCTGTTTTTT
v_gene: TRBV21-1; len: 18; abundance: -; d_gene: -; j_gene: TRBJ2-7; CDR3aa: CASSKTGLGREGPYEQYF; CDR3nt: TGTGCCAGCAGCAAGACAGGATTGGGGCGGGAGGGACCCTACGAGCAGTACTTC
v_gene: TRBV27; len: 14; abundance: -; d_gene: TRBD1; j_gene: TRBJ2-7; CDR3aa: CASSFGDRGFKQYF; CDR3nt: TGTGCCAGCAGTTTCGGTGACAGGGGCTTTAAGCAGTACTTC
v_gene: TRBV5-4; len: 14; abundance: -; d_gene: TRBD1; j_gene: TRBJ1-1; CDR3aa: CASSLEGAGTEAFF; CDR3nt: TGTGCCAGCAGCTTGGAGGGGGCCGGCACTGAAGCTTTCTTT
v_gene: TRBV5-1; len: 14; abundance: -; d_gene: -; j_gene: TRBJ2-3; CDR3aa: CASSLGHGTDTQYF; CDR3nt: TGCGCCAGCAGCTTGGGCCACGGGACAGATACGCAGTATTTT
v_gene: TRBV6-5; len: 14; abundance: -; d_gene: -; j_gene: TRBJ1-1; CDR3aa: CASSYADTANEAFF; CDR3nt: TGTGCCAGCAGTTACGCGGACACGGCGAATGAAGCTTTCTTT
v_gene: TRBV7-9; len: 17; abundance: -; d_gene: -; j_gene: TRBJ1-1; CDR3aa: CASSLARGIGMNTEAFF; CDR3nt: TGTGCCAGCAGCTTAGCCAGGGGTATAGGAATGAACACTGAAGCTTTCTTT
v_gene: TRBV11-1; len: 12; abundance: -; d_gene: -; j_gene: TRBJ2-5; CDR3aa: CASSLIGETQYF; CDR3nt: TGTGCCAGCAGCCTTATCGGTGAGACCCAGTACTTC
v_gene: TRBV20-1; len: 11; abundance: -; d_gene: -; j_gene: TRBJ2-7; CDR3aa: CSARESYEQYF; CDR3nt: TGCAGTGCTAGAGAGAGCTACGAGCAGTACTTC
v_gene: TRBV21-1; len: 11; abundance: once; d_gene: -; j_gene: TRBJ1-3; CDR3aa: CASSKRDTIYF; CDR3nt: TGTGCCAGCAGCAAGAGGGACACCATATATTTT
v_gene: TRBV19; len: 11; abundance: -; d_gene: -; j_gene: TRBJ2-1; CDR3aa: CASTTLGEQFF; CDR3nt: TGTGCCAGTACCACGCTCGGGGAGCAGTTCTTC
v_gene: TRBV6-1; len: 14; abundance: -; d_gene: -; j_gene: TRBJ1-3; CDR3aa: CASSDSGSGNTIYF; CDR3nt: TGTGCCAGCAGTGATTCGGGGTCTGGAAACACCATATATTTT
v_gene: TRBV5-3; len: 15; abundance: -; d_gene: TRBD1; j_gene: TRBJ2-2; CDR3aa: CARSSGTGTLGELFF; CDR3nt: TGTGCCAGAAGCTCCGGGACAGGGACCCTCGGGGAGCTGTTTTTT
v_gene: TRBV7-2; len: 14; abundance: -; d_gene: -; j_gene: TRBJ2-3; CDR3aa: CASSHNGDTDTQYF; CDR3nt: TGTGCCAGCAGCCACAACGGGGACACAGATACGCAGTATTTT
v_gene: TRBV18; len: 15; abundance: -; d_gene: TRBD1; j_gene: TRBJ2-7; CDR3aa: CASSPQGQGSGEQYF; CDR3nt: TGTGCCAGCTCACCGCAGGGACAGGGATCAGGGGAGCAGTACTTC
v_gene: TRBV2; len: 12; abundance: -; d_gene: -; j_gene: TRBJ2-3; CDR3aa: CASSRAGDTQYF; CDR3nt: TGTGCCAGCAGTAGGGCGGGAGATACGCAGTATTTT
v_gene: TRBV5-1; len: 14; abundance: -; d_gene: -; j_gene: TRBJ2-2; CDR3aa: CASGPGHPTGELFF; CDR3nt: TGCGCCAGCGGGCCGGGACATCCGACCGGGGAGCTGTTTTTT
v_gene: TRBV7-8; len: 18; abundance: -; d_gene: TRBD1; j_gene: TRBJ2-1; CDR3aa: CASSQTRGTGTSYNEQFF; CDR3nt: TGTGCCAGCAGCCAAACCAGGGGGACAGGGACATCCTACAATGAGCAGTTCTTC
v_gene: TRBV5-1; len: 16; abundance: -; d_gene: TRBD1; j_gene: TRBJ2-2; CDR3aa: CASSVFGTDNTGELFF; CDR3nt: TGCGCCAGCAGCGTTTTCGGGACAGATAACACCGGGGAGCTGTTTTTT
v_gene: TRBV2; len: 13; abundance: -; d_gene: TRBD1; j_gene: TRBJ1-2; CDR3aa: CASSTGTDYGYTF; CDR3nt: TGTGCCAGCTCCACAGGGACAGACTATGGCTACACCTTC
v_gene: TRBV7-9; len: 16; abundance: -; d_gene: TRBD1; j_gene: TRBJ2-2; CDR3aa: CASSPTPGQGAGELFF; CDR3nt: TGTGCCAGCAGTCCAACCCCGGGACAGGGGGCCGGGGAGCTGTTTTTT
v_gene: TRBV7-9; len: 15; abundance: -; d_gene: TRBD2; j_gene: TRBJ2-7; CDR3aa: CASSLGLADLREQYF; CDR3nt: TGTGCCAGCAGCTTAGGACTAGCAGACCTACGAGAGCAGTACTTC
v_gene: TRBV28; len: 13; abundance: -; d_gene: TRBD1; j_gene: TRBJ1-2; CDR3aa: CASSPGTGYGYTF; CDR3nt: TGTGCCAGCAGTCCGGGGACAGGCTATGGCTACACCTTC
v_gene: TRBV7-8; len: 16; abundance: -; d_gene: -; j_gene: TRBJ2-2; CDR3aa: CASSPRDSANTGELFF; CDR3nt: TGTGCCAGCAGCCCCCGGGACTCAGCGAACACCGGGGAGCTGTTTTTT
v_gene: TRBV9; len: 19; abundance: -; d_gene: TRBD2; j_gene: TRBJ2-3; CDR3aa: CASSVAPGRSRIGTDTQYF; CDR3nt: TGTGCCAGCAGCGTAGCCCCCGGGAGGTCCCGTATCGGCACAGATACGCAGTATTTT